Included here is one T cell receptor beta chain sequence, with context. The specificity of this receptor is unknown. Nothing much larger sits one base from this clone, and base qualities are not available. This sample was included in a study of blood T cell repertoires in COVID-19 (dated by TCRdb to 2018 to 2020). In terms of the full investigation: The collaborator samples originated in the United States, Italy and Spain and spanned the acute and convalescent phases of COVID-19. The repertoires were released in a freely available public database intended as a resource for research on the immune response to SARS-CoV-2. The material from the prospective study consisted of cDNA or gDNA derived from T cells, B-cell-depleted T cells, or PBMCs. Nearly every sample came with metadata listing a de-identified subject ID, COVID-19 status, age in years and sex. Where available, HLA class I and class II types were obtained from metadata supplied by the sample provider rather than from assay-based typing. Subjects who had been exposed to COVID-19, were actively infected with it, or had recovered from it provided the deeply sampled blood TCRbeta repertoires that made up the dataset. Samples came from the ongoing ImmuneRACE study (first 160 participants) plus 1,254 subjects from 6 global collaborators. What the authors observed across the whole study: How much clinical and demographic metadata was included differed by source and by participant, and the metadata was provided uncurated.

Cut back by 5 bases and 0 bases, the V and J ends lie 12 bases apart. Counted from cysteine to phenylalanine, this CDR3 has 15 amino acids. Only the CDR3 part of the read is kept: 45 bases, read in frame from the first base. CDR1 and CDR2 (SGHAT, FQNNGV) derive from the germline V gene. TCRbeta CDR3 regions were amplified from genomic DNA using the immunoSEQ Assay, a bias-controlled multiplex PCR. From the authors' description of their analysis: The number of nucleated cells in each sample was estimated by amplification of reference gene primers within the assay. To quantify the absolute abundance of each unique TCRbeta CDR3 rearrangement, sequence reads were collapsed and filtered. For each sample, productive Simpson clonality was calculated as the square root of Simpson's diversity index across productive rearrangements. TCRdb carries this immuneACCESS record with in-frame sequences only. Its versions omit some clonotypes, under half of them owing to an unresolved V gene in the studies checked, with the rest unexplained. For V, J and clone size, that table is used; D and trimming come from the DNA. The sample table shows tens of thousands of clones, and approximately 88% are seen once. The ten largest clones represent about 5.3% of the sample.

Each collaborating institution followed its own protocols to collect whole blood in K2EDTA tubes. For TCRbeta analysis, collaborators shipped samples as frozen whole blood, isolated PBMCs, or DNA extracted from either of those sample types. The TCR sequence derives from a man in his forties or fifties with active COVID-19. The material sequenced was peripheral blood. The V and J segments used are TRBV11-2 and TRBJ2-3, with a weak D call of TRBD2 (6 bases match). CDR3 protein: CASSRLATSTDTQYF. The DNA reads as follows: TGTGCCAGCAGCCGCCTAGCGACTAGCACAGATACGCAGTATTTT.